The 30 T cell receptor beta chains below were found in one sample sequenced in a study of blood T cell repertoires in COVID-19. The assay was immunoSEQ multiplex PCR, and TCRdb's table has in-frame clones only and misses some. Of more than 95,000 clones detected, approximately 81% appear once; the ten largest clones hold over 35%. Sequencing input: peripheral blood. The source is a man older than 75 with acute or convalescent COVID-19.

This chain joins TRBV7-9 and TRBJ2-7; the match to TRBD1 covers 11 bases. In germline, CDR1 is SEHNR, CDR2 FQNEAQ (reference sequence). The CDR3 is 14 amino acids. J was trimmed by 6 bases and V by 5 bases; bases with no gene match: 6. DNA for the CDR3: TGTGCCAGCAGCGGAACCGGGACAGGGGGCGAGCAGTACTTC. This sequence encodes CASSGTGTGGEQYF.

CDR3 in amino acids: CASSLGRVNTEAFF. Written as DNA, the CDR3 is TGCGCCAGCAGCTTGGGCAGGGTGAACACTGAAGCTTTCTTT. The V gene is TRBV5-1, the J gene TRBJ1-1; weak D call: TRBD1 (5 bases). The CDR3 is 14 residues long. Trimming took 0 bases from V and 0 from J, leaving 6 bases between them. Germline V gene sequence: CDR1 SGHRS, CDR2 YFSETQ.

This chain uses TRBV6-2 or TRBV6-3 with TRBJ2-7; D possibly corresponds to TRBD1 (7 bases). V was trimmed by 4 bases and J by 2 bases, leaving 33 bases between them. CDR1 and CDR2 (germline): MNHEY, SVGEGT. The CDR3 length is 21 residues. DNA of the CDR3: TGTGCCAGCAGTTTACGGTTACGGTCTCTTCGCCCAGGGGGGAACCCCTACGAGCAGTACTTC. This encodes CASSLRLRSLRPGGNPYEQYF.

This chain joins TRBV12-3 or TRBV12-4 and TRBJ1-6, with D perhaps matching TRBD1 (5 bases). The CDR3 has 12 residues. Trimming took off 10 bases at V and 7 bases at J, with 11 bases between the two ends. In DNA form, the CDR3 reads TGTGCCATCAGACAGCTAAATTCACCCCTCCACTTT. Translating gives CAIRQLNSPLHF.

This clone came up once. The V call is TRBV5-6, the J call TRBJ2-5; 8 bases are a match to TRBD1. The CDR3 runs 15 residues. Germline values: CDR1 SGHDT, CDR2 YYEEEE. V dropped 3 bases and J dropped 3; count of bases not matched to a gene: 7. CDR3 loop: CASSSPYRGEETQYF. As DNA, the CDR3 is TGTGCCAGCAGCTCCCCATACAGGGGGGAAGAGACCCAGTACTTC.

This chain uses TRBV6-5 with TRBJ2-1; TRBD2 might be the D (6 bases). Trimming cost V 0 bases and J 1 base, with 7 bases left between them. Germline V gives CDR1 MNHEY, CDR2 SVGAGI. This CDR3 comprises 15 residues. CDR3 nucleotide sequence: TGTGCCAGCAGTTACTCTGCGGGATCCTACAATGAGCAGTTCTTC. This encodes CASSYSAGSYNEQFF.

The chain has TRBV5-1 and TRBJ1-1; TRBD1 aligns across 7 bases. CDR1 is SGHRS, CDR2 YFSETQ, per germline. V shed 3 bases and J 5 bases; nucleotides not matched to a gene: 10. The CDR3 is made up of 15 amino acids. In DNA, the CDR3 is TGCGCCAGCAGCTGGGGGACAGTCCAGGCGACTGAAGCTTTCTTT. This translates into CASSWGTVQATEAFF.

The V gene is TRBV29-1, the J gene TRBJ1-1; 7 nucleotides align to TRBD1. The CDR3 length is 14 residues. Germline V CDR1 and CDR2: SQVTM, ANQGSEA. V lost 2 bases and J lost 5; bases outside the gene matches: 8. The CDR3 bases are TGCAGCGTTGAACGGAGGGCAGGGGGAACTGAAGCTTTCTTT. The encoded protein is CSVERRAGGTEAFF.

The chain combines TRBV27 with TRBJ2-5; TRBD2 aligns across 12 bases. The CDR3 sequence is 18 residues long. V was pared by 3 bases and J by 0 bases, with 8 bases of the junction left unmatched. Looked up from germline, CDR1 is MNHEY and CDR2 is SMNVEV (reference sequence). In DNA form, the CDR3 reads TGTGCCAGCAGTTTTCTGGCTAGCGGGAGGGGATACCAAGAGACCCAGTACTTC. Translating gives CASSFLASGRGYQETQYF.

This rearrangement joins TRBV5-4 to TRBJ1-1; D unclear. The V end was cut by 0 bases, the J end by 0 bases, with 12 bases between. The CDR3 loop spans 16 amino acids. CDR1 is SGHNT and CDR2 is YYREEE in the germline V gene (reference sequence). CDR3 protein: CASSLGGGAMNTEAFF. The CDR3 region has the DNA TGTGCCAGCAGCTTGGGCGGAGGAGCTATGAACACTGAAGCTTTCTTT.

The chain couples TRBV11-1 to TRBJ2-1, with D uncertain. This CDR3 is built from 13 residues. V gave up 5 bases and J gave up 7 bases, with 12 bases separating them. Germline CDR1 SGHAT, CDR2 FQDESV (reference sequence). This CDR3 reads CASSLPPANEQFF. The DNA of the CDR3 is TGTGCCAGCAGCCTACCACCAGCGAATGAGCAGTTCTTC.

Written as DNA, the CDR3 is TGCGCCAGCAGCTTCTCCGCAGGAATAGGAAACACCATATATTTT. The encoded protein is CASSFSAGIGNTIYF. The rearrangement joins TRBV5-1 to TRBJ1-3; D is uncertain. V was pared by 2 bases and J by 4 bases, with 13 bases between. This CDR3 comprises 15 residues. From germline, CDR1 is SGHRS and CDR2 YFSETQ.

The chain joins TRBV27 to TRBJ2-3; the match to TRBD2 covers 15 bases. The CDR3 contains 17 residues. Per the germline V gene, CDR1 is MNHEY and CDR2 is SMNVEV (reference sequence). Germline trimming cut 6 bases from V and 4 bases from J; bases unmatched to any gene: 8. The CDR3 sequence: CASRRTSGRAGADTQYF. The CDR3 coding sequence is TGTGCCAGCAGGAGGACTAGCGGGAGGGCCGGTGCAGATACGCAGTATTTT.

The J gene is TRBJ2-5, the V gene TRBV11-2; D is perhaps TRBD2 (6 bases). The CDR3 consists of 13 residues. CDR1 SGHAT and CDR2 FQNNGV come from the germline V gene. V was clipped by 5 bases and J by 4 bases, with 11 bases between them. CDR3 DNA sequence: TGTGCCAGCAGCCCCGGGAGTAGAGAGACCCAGTACTTC. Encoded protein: CASSPGSRETQYF.

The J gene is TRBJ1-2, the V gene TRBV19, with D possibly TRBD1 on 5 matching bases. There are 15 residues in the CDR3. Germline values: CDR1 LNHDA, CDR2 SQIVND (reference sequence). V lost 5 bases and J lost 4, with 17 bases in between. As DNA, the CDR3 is TGTGCCAGTAGTGTTGGACTTAACGGGGGCTATGGCTACACCTTC. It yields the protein CASSVGLNGGYGYTF. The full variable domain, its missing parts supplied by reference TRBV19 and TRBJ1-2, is DGGITQSPKYLFRKEGQNVTLSCEQNLNHDAMYWYRQDPGQGLRLIYYSQIVNDFQKGDIAEGYSVSREKKESFPLTVTSAQKNPTAFYLCASSVGLNGGYGYTFGSGTRLTVV.

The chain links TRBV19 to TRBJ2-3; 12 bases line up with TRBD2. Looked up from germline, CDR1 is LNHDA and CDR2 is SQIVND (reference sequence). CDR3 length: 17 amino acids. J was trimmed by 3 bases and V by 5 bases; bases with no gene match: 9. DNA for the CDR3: TGTGCCAGTAGTGCTTGGGGACTAGCGGGTGAGACAGATACGCAGTATTTT. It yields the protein CASSAWGLAGETDTQYF. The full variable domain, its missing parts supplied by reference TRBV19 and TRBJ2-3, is DGGITQSPKYLFRKEGQNVTLSCEQNLNHDAMYWYRQDPGQGLRLIYYSQIVNDFQKGDIAEGYSVSREKKESFPLTVTSAQKNPTAFYLCASSAWGLAGETDTQYFGPGTRLTVL.

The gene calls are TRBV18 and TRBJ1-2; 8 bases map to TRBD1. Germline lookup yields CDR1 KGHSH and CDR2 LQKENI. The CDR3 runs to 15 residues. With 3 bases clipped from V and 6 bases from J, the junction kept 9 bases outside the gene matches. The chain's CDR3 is CASSPGQDPWDGYTF. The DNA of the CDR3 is TGTGCCAGCTCACCGGGACAGGACCCTTGGGATGGCTACACCTTC.

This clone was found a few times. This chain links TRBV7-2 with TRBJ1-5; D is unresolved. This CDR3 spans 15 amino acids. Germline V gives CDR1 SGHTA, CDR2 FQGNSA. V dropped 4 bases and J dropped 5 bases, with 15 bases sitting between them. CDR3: CASSSRAGGDQPQHF. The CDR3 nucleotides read TGTGCCAGCAGCTCTAGGGCAGGAGGAGATCAGCCCCAGCATTTT.

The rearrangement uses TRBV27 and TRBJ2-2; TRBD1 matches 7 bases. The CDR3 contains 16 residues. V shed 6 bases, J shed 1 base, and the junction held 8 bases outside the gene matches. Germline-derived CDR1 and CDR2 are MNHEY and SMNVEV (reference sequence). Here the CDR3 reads CASRYHRDRNTGELFF. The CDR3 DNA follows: TGTGCCAGCAGATACCACCGGGACAGGAACACCGGGGAGCTGTTTTTT.

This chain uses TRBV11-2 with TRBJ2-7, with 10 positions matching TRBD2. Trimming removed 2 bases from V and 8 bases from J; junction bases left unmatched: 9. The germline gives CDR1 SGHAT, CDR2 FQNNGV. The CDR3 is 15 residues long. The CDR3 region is CASSLNPSGSYKQYF. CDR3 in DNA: TGTGCCAGCAGCTTAAACCCTAGCGGGAGTTACAAGCAGTACTTC.

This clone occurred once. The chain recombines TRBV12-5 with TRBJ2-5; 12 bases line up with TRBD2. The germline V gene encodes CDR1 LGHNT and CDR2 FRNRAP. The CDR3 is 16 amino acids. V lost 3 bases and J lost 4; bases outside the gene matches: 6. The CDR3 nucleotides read TGTGCTAGTGGTTTCGGCCTAGCGGGAGGGATAGAGACCCAGTACTTC. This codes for CASGFGLAGGIETQYF. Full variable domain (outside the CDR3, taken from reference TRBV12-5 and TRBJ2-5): DARVTQTPRHKVTEMGQEVTMRCQPILGHNTVFWYRQTMMQGLELLAYFRNRAPLDDSGMPKDRFSAEMPDATLATLKIQPSEPRDSAVYFCASGFGLAGGIETQYFGPGTRLLVL.

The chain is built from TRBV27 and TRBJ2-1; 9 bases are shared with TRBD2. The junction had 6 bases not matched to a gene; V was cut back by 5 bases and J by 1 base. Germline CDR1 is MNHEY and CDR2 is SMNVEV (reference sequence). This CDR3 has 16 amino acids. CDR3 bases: TGTGCCAGCAGTGATGGCGGGAGGGGGTCCTACAATGAGCAGTTCTTC. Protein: CASSDGGRGSYNEQFF.

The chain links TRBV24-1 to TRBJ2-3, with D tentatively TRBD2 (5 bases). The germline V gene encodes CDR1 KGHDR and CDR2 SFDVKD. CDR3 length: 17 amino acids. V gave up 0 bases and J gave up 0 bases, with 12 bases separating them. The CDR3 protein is CATSDLRRGSSTDTQYF. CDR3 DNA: TGTGCCACCAGTGATTTGCGTCGGGGTTCTAGCACAGATACGCAGTATTTT.

DNA for the CDR3: TGCGCCAGCAGCTTGCTGGCAGTAGCAAGAGAGACCCAGTACTTC. This translates into CASSLLAVARETQYF. The chain joins TRBV5-1 to TRBJ2-5; D is unresolved. Trimming cost V 1 base and J 4 bases, with 14 bases left between them. Germline CDR1 is SGHRS and CDR2 is YFSETQ. The CDR3 consists of 15 residues.

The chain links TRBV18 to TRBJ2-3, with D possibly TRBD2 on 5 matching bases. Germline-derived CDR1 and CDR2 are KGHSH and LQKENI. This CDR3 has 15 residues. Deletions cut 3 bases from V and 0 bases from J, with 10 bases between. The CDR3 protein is CASSPERSSTDTQYF. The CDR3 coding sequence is TGTGCCAGCTCACCCGAGCGGTCTAGCACAGATACGCAGTATTTT.

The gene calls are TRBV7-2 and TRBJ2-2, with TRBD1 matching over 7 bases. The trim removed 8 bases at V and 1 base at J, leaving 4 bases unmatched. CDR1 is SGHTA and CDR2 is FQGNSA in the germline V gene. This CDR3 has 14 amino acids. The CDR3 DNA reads TGTGCCAGCCGCTCAGGGGGGAACACCGGGGAGCTGTTTTTT. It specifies CASRSGGNTGELFF.

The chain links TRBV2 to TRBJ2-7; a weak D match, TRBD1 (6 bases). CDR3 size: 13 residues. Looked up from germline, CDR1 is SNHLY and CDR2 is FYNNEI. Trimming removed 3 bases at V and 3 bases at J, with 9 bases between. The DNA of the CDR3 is TGTGCCAGCAGTGATGGACAGAACTACGAGCAGTACTTC. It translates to CASSDGQNYEQYF.

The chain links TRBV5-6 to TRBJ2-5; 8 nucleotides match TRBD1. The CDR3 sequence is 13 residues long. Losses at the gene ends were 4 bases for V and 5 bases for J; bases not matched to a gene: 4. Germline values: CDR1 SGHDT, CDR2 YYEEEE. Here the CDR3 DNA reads TGTGCCAGCAGCGACAGGGGTTCGGAGACCCAGTACTTC. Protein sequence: CASSDRGSETQYF. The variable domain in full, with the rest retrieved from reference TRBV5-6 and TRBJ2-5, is DAGVTQSPTHLIKTRGQQVTLRCSPKSGHDTVSWYQQALGQGPQFIFQYYEEEERQRGNFPDRFSGHQFPNYSSELNVNALLLGDSALYLCASSDRGSETQYFGPGTRLLVL.

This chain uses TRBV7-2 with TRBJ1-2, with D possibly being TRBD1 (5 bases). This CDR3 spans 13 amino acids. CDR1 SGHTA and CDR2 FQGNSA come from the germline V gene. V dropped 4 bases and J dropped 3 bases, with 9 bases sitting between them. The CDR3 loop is CASSSPTDYGYTF. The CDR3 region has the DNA TGTGCCAGCAGCTCCCCGACAGACTATGGCTACACCTTC. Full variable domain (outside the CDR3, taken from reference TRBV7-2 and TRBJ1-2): GAGVSQSPSNKVTEKGKDVELRCDPISGHTALYWYRQSLGQGLEFLIYFQGNSAPDKSGLPSDRFSAERTGGSVSTLTIQRTQQEDSAVYLCASSSPTDYGYTFGSGTRLTVV.

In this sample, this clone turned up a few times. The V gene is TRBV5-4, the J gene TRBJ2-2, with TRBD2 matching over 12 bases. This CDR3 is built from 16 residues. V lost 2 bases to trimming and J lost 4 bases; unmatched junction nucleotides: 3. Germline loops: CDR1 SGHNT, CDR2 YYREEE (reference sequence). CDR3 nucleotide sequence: TGTGCCAGCAGCTTACTAGCGGGAGGACTCACCGGGGAGCTGTTTTTT. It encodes CASSLLAGGLTGELFF.